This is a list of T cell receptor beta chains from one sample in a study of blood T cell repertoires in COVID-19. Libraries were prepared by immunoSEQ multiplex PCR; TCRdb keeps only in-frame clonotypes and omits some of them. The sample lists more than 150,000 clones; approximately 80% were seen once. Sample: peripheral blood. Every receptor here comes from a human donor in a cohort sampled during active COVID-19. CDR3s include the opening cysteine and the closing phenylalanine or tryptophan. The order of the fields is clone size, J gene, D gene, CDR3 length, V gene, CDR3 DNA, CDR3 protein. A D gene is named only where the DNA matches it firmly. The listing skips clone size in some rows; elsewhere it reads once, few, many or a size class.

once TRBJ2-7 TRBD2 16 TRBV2 TGTGCCAGCAGTGAAGATGGGGGAGGGGCCGGCTACGAGCAGTACTTC CASSEDGGGAGYEQYF
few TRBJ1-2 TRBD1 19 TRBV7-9 TGTGCCAGCAGCTTTAAATCCCCGGGGGCCCAGGGGGCTGACTATGGCTACACCTTC CASSFKSPGAQGADYGYTF
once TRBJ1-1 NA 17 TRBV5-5 TGTGCCAGCAGCTTGGCCTCAAGGGGGGGATATGGGATGGAAGCTTTCTTT CASSLASRGGYGMEAFF
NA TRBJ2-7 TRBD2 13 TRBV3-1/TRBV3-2 TGTGCCAGCGGCGATCGGGGGGGCTACGAGCAGTACTTC CASGDRGGYEQYF
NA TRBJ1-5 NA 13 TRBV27 TGTGCCAGCAGCCCCCTAGGAGATCAGCCCCAGCATTTT CASSPLGDQPQHF
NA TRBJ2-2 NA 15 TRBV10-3 TGTGCCATCAGTGAGCCTACGGGGGACACCGGGGAGCTGTTTTTT CAISEPTGDTGELFF
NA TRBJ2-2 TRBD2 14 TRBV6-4 TGTGCCAGCAGAGAGCGGGGGGACACCGGGGAGCTGTTTTTT CASRERGDTGELFF
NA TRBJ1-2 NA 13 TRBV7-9 TGTGCCAGCAGCTTCAGTGATAACTATGGCTACACCTTC CASSFSDNYGYTF
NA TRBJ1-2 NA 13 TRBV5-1 TGCGCCAGCAGCTTGGGAAGGGAGTATGGCTACACCTTC CASSLGREYGYTF
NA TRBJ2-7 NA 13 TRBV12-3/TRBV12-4 TGTGCCAGCAGTTTAGGGACAGAGGTCGAGCAGTACTTC CASSLGTEVEQYF
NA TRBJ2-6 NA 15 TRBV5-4 TGTGCCAGCAGCCGAGATCGCTCTGGGGCCAACGTCCTGACTTTC CASSRDRSGANVLTF